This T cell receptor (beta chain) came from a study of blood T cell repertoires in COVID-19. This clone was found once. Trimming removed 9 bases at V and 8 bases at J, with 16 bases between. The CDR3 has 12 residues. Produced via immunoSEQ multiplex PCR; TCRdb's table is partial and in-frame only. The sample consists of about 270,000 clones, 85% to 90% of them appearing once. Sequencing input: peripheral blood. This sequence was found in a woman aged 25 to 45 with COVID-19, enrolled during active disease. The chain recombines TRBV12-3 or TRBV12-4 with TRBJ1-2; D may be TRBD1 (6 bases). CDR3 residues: CASFAGAFGYTF. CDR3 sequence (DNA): TGTGCCAGTTTTGCAGGGGCTTTCGGCTACACCTTC.